Given below is one T cell receptor (beta chain) in context. Its antigen is currently unknown. This sample stems from a study of shared clonotypes between healthy human individuals. Whole-study results and caveats: When naive CD4 clonotypes were compared across a few donors, around 5% were shared. Generally, naive subsets (rather than memory subsets) showed larger estimated richness. The represented genetic and exposure-history diversity was limited by the small number of donors.

The authors distributed each subset's genomic DNA evenly over several immunoSEQ plates. Only in-frame clones appear in the TCRdb table, and some are missing; sequencing was by immunoSEQ multiplex PCR. The sample carries 850,000 to 1,200,000 clones, more than 65% recorded once. The receptor's source is a man in his late teens or twenties in good health. The sequenced sample consisted of memory CD4+ T cells sorted from blood. The subset here: CD45RA-negative fraction.

CDR3 nucleotide sequence: TGTGCCAGCAGGGACCCTCCTAACTATGGCTACACCTTC. Its protein product is CASRDPPNYGYTF. The rearrangement joins TRBV2 to TRBJ1-2; no reliable D call. There are 13 residues in the CDR3. Trimming took off 6 bases at V and 0 bases at J, with 8 bases between the two ends. CDR1 is SNHLY and CDR2 is FYNNEI in the germline V gene.